These 20 T cell receptor beta chains were all obtained from the same sample, sequenced in a study of CD8+ T cells in alopecia areata. RNA extraction and reverse transcription yielded cDNA as sequencing template. Profiling relied on immunoSEQ multiplex PCR, and the TCRdb table lists in-frame clones only, not all of them. The table includes roughly 200,000 clones, roughly two fifths detected once. Stated treatment: oral pan-JAK inhibitor, 5-10 mg twice daily. Specimen: CD4+ T cells sorted from blood, collected at approximately week 30, from a patient treated with tofacitinib. These receptors originate from a human donor with alopecia areata.

This clone was seen a handful of times. The chain employs TRBV7-9 and TRBJ2-4; the match to TRBD1 covers 8 bases. CDR1 and CDR2 (germline): SEHNR, FQNEAQ (reference sequence). The CDR3 covers 15 residues. Trimming removed 4 bases from V and 3 bases from J; junction bases left unmatched: 5. The chain's CDR3 is CASSSPDRGKNIQYF. The CDR3, as DNA: TGTGCCAGCAGCTCACCCGACAGGGGCAAAAACATTCAGTACTTC.

The rearrangement links TRBV7-2 to TRBJ2-1; D might be TRBD1 (6 bases). Germline loops: CDR1 SGHTA, CDR2 FQGNSA. Trimming shortened V by 4 bases and J by 10 bases, and 17 bases separated the two germline ends. The CDR3 has 14 amino acids. The CDR3 spells CASSSDGGLREQFF. The CDR3 DNA reads as TGTGCCAGCAGCTCTGATGGGGGCCTGCGGGAGCAGTTCTTC. The variable domain in full, completed from reference TRBV7-2 and TRBJ2-1, reads GAGVSQSPSNKVTEKGKDVELRCDPISGHTALYWYRQSLGQGLEFLIYFQGNSAPDKSGLPSDRFSAERTGGSVSTLTIQRTQQEDSAVYLCASSSDGGLREQFFGPGTRLTVL.

The V call is TRBV27, the J call TRBJ2-4; D uncertain. Germline V CDR1 and CDR2: MNHEY, SMNVEV (reference sequence). The CDR3 runs to 16 residues. V shed 1 base and J shed 3 bases, with 13 bases lying between them. The CDR3 here is CASSLFGNPNKNIQYF. DNA for the CDR3: TGTGCCAGCAGTTTATTTGGGAACCCGAACAAAAACATTCAGTACTTC.

This clone has just a few counts. The chain couples TRBV18 to TRBJ1-1; no clear D. The CDR3 extends over 13 amino acids. V shed 6 bases and J shed 1 base, with 9 bases lying between them. CDR1 and CDR2 from the germline V gene are KGHSH and LQKENI. The CDR3 DNA reads TGTGCCAGCTCCCGGGGAACGAACACTGAAGCTTTCTTT. This sequence encodes CASSRGTNTEAFF.

This clone was seen a few times. V usage is TRBV30 and J usage is TRBJ2-7; the match to TRBD1 covers 9 bases. Trimming at V came to 3 bases and at J to 6 bases, leaving 9 bases not matched to a gene. The CDR3 covers 14 residues. CDR1 and CDR2 from the germline V gene are GTSNPN and SVGIG (reference sequence). The CDR3 DNA follows: TGTGCCTGGAGCCCCGGGACAGGGCCCTCCGAGCAGTACTTC. Protein sequence: CAWSPGTGPSEQYF.

There are a few counts of this clone. V usage is TRBV5-6 and J usage is TRBJ2-7; D gene uncertain. Deletions cut 3 bases from V and 0 bases from J, with 4 bases between. Germline CDR1 is SGHDT and CDR2 is YYEEEE. This CDR3 has 12 amino acids. The CDR3 DNA sequence: TGTGCCAGCAGCTCCAGCTCCTACGAGCAGTACTTC. It encodes CASSSSSYEQYF. The variable domain in full, with the rest retrieved from reference TRBV5-6 and TRBJ2-7, is DAGVTQSPTHLIKTRGQQVTLRCSPKSGHDTVSWYQQALGQGPQFIFQYYEEEERQRGNFPDRFSGHQFPNYSSELNVNALLLGDSALYLCASSSSSYEQYFGPGTRLTVT.

The chain couples TRBV7-9 to TRBJ2-7, with a weak D call TRBD2 (5 bases). V was pared by 4 bases and J by 6 bases, with 16 bases between. Germline V lookup: CDR1 SEHNR, CDR2 FQNEAQ (reference sequence). The CDR3 is 14 residues long. The CDR3 loop reads CASSSLGKGFEQYF. CDR3 bases: TGTGCCAGCAGCTCCCTCGGGAAAGGTTTCGAGCAGTACTTC.

This clone was recorded a few times. V usage is TRBV7-9 and J usage is TRBJ2-7, with D tentatively TRBD1 or TRBD2 (5 bases each). The CDR3 sequence is 16 residues long. Per the germline V gene, CDR1 is SEHNR and CDR2 is FQNEAQ (reference sequence). Trimming left V 1 base short and J 7 bases short, with 20 bases between. In DNA, the CDR3 is TGTGCCAGCAGCTTAGGTGGTTCCGGGGCGACGGGAGAGCAGTACTTC. Encoded protein: CASSLGGSGATGEQYF. The whole variable domain, filled in from reference TRBV7-9 and TRBJ2-7, reads DTGVSQNPRHKITKRGQNVTFRCDPISEHNRLYWYRQTLGQGPEFLTYFQNEAQLEKSRLLSDRFSAERPKGSFSTLEIQRTEQGDSAMYLCASSLGGSGATGEQYFGPGTRLTVT.

This clone was observed a few times. This sequence joins TRBV29-1 and TRBJ2-5; TRBD2 matches 7 bases. The CDR3 spans 16 residues. From germline, CDR1 is SQVTM and CDR2 ANQGSEA. Trimming cost V 0 bases and J 0 bases; bases outside gene matches: 7. Here the CDR3 reads CSVEDSSGRYQETQYF. CDR3 DNA sequence: TGCAGCGTTGAAGACTCTAGCGGCAGGTACCAAGAGACCCAGTACTTC.

V gene TRBV6-1 combines with J gene TRBJ1-4, with D tentatively TRBD1 (6 bases). There are 15 residues in the CDR3. V gave up 6 bases and J gave up 0 bases, with 11 bases separating them. Germline V lookup: CDR1 MNHNS, CDR2 SASEGT. This CDR3 reads CASSDGTSTNEKLFF. The CDR3 DNA sequence: TGTGCCAGCAGCGATGGGACATCAACTAATGAAAAACTGTTTTTT.

This clone was picked up one time. CDR3 residues: CAWSPDRLNTEAFF. For the CDR3, the DNA is TGTGCCTGGAGTCCGGACAGGTTGAACACTGAAGCTTTCTTT. The V and J genes are TRBV30 and TRBJ1-1; TRBD1 matches at 7 bases. This CDR3 is built from 14 residues. V was pared by 2 bases and J by 0 bases, with 3 bases of the junction left unmatched. Germline V CDR1 and CDR2: GTSNPN, SVGIG (reference sequence).

This clone was seen a few times. At one end, the junction sequence differs from germline, possibly due to a read error. The chain is built from TRBV7-2 and TRBJ1-2, with 10 bases matching TRBD1. Germline-derived CDR1 and CDR2 are SGHTA and FQGNSA. The CDR3 is made up of 15 amino acids. The CDR3 region has the DNA TGTGCCAGCACCTTACGGATGGACAGGGGGGACGGCTACACCTTC. Translated: CASTLRMDRGDGYTF.

The gene calls are TRBV14 and TRBJ1-1; a weak D match, TRBD1 (5 bases). The CDR3 contains 14 residues. Germline V CDR1 and CDR2: SGHDN, FVKESK. The V gene lost 4 bases and the J gene lost 3 bases, with 12 bases spanning the gap. CDR3 protein: CASSPLGGDTEAFF. In DNA form, the CDR3 reads TGTGCCAGCAGCCCCCTTGGAGGGGACACTGAAGCTTTCTTT.

V gene TRBV5-1 combines with J gene TRBJ2-3, with 7 bases matching TRBD2. This CDR3 spans 16 amino acids. Trimming took 3 bases from V and 4 from J; bases not matched to a gene: 11. From germline, CDR1 is SGHRS and CDR2 YFSETQ. The chain's CDR3 is CASSSTKGLVSDTQYF. CDR3 nucleotide sequence: TGCGCCAGCAGCTCAACCAAAGGACTAGTTTCAGATACGCAGTATTTT.

The V and J genes are TRBV30 and TRBJ2-1; 10 nucleotides align to TRBD2. There are 14 residues in the CDR3. With V trimmed by 4 bases and J by 9 bases, 9 bases remained unmatched. CDR1 is GTSNPN and CDR2 is SVGIG in the germline V gene (reference sequence). In nucleotides, the CDR3 is TGTGCCTGGACGACCGGGACTAGCGTGGGTGAGCAGTTCTTC. This encodes CAWTTGTSVGEQFF.

The rearrangement uses TRBV29-1 and TRBJ2-5; 9 bases agree with TRBD1. Germline assignment: CDR1 SQVTM and CDR2 ANQGSEA. Losses at the gene ends were 5 bases for V and 5 bases for J; bases not matched to a gene: 3. The CDR3 is 12 amino acids. The CDR3 DNA follows: TGCAGCGTTTCTACAGGGGGCGAGACCCAGTACTTC. This gives the protein CSVSTGGETQYF.

The chain combines TRBV5-6 with TRBJ2-3; D unclear. CDR1 and CDR2 from the germline V gene are SGHDT and YYEEEE. Trimming pared 2 bases from V and 3 bases from J, leaving 7 bases between. This CDR3 spans 13 amino acids. CDR3 loop: CASSLVGTDTQYF. In nucleotides, the CDR3 is TGTGCCAGCAGCTTAGTAGGGACAGATACGCAGTATTTT.

This chain uses TRBV7-8 with TRBJ2-7; no clear D gene. V lost 4 bases and J lost 3, with 4 bases in between. The CDR3 covers 11 residues. The germline V gene has CDR1 SGHVS and CDR2 FQNEAQ. Written as DNA, the CDR3 is TGTGCCAGCAGCTCGTACTACGAGCAGTACTTC. Translating it yields CASSSYYEQYF.

Points on this clone: The same CDR3 arises from other DNA sequences in this sample as well. V usage is TRBV4-1 and J usage is TRBJ2-1; D unclear. The germline V and J ends were trimmed by 1 base and 2 bases, with 12 bases remaining between them. This CDR3 has 16 amino acids. Germline values: CDR1 MGHRA, CDR2 YSYEKL. CDR3 nucleotides: TGCGCCAGCAGCCAAGTAAACCTAGTGGCCTACAATGAGCAGTTCTTC. Translated, it gives CASSQVNLVAYNEQFF.

In the case of this clone: Germline and junction disagree at one end, which may indicate a read error. The V call is TRBV5-1, the J call TRBJ1-1; D is possibly TRBD1 (5 bases). The germline gives CDR1 SGHRS, CDR2 YFSETQ. CDR3 length equals 14 residues. CDR3 nucleotide sequence: TGCGCCAGCAACTTGGACAAGCAGAACACTGAAGCTTTCTTT. It translates to CASNLDKQNTEAFF.